What follows are 16 T cell receptor beta chains derived from one specimen sequenced in a study of cytotoxic CD8 clonotypes in ibrutinib-treated CLL. The method was immunoSEQ multiplex PCR; TCRdb's version includes in-frame clones alone and lacks a portion of them. Of approximately 23,000 clones listed, about 75% were seen once; the top ten hold approximately 7.8%. The sequences come from PBMCs, collected before ibrutinib treatment. The receptors originated from a human donor with chronic lymphocytic leukemia.

The chain couples TRBV4-2 to TRBJ2-1; 8 nucleotides match TRBD2. V shed 0 bases, J shed 5 bases, and the junction held 6 bases outside the gene matches. Germline V gene lookup returns CDR1 LGHNA and CDR2 YNFKEQ. The CDR3 sequence is 16 residues long. The CDR3 spells CASSQEGAGVNNEQFF. CDR3 sequence (DNA): TGTGCCAGCAGCCAAGAGGGAGCGGGAGTCAACAATGAGCAGTTCTTC.

The chain uses TRBV19 and TRBJ1-2; D call uncertain. This CDR3 has 11 amino acids. Trimming cost V 3 bases and J 14 bases, with 13 bases left between them. The germline V gene has CDR1 LNHDA and CDR2 SQIVND (reference sequence). The CDR3 loop reads CASSIGPHRTF. Here the CDR3 DNA reads TGTGCCAGTAGTATCGGACCCCACCGGACCTTC.

This clone was picked up one time. The rearrangement joins TRBV4-1 to TRBJ1-2; the D gene is possibly TRBD1 (5 bases). The germline gives CDR1 MGHRA, CDR2 YSYEKL. The CDR3 length is 16 residues. The ends were cut back, 6 bases at V and 4 bases at J, with 21 bases in the middle. The DNA of the CDR3 is TGCGCCAGCAGTCGTACCATCGGGGACTTAGGCTATGGCTACACCTTC. It translates to CASSRTIGDLGYGYTF.

The chain's CDR3 is CASSDPTSPEAFF. In DNA, the CDR3 is TGCGCCAGCAGTGACCCGACTTCGCCTGAAGCTTTCTTT. The V gene is TRBV10-1, the J gene TRBJ1-1, with D uncertain. The CDR3 runs 13 residues. The V end was cut by 3 bases, the J end by 6 bases, with 11 bases between. The germline V gene has CDR1 WNHNN and CDR2 SYGVQD (reference sequence).

A few counts support this clone. The J gene is TRBJ2-7, the V gene TRBV10-1; D is perhaps TRBD2 (6 bases). This CDR3 has 16 amino acids. CDR1 is WNHNN and CDR2 is SYGVQD in the germline V gene (reference sequence). V was cut by 2 bases and J by 0 bases, with 14 bases left in between. CDR3 bases: TGCGCCAGCAGTGAGAACGGCAGGGACTGCTCCTACGAGCAGTACTTC. It encodes CASSENGRDCSYEQYF.

The gene calls are TRBV10-3 and TRBJ1-1; 10 bases fit TRBD1. CDR1 ENHRY and CDR2 SYGVKD come from the germline V gene. The CDR3 length is 17 residues. J gave up 4 bases and V 3 bases, and 11 bases lay outside the gene matches. This CDR3 is CAISDFGQGVAGTEAFF. For the CDR3, the DNA is TGTGCCATCAGTGATTTTGGACAGGGGGTTGCGGGCACTGAAGCTTTCTTT.

This clone was observed once. This chain connects TRBV19 to TRBJ1-1, with a possible D match to TRBD1 (6 bases). The CDR3 has 14 residues. Germline V gene sequence: CDR1 LNHDA, CDR2 SQIVND (reference sequence). The V end lost 4 bases, the J end lost 1 base, and 10 bases lay between the germline ends. CDR3 nucleotides: TGTGCCAGTAGTAGATGGACAGCGAACACTGAAGCTTTCTTT. Its translation: CASSRWTANTEAFF. Filled out from reference TRBV19 and TRBJ1-1, the complete variable domain reads DGGITQSPKYLFRKEGQNVTLSCEQNLNHDAMYWYRQDPGQGLRLIYYSQIVNDFQKGDIAEGYSVSREKKESFPLTVTSAQKNPTAFYLCASSRWTANTEAFFGQGTRLTVV.

The chain carries TRBV5-1 and TRBJ2-2; no clear D. This CDR3 is built from 15 residues. V gave up 0 bases and J gave up 4 bases, with 10 bases separating them. Germline-derived CDR1 and CDR2 are SGHRS and YFSETQ. The CDR3 bases are TGCGCCAGCAGCTTGGAAGGGCTAGTCACCGGGGAGCTGTTTTTT. Its translation is CASSLEGLVTGELFF.

V usage is TRBV30 and J usage is TRBJ1-2, with D hard to call. CDR1 is GTSNPN, CDR2 SVGIG, per germline (reference sequence). CDR3 length: 13 amino acids. V was clipped by 5 bases and J by 8 bases, with 18 bases between them. The CDR3 region is CAWDPQPMGGYTF. The CDR3, as DNA: TGTGCCTGGGACCCTCAACCGATGGGGGGCTACACCTTC.

By share, this clone ranks as medium-sized. J is TRBJ1-1 and V is TRBV4-1, with unresolved D. Trimming pared 4 bases from V and 8 bases from J, leaving 17 bases between. The V gene's germline CDR1 is MGHRA and CDR2 YSYEKL. The CDR3 covers 14 residues. In DNA, the CDR3 is TGCGCCAGCAGCCTAGGAACAGAATTTATGGAAGCTTTCTTT. This codes for CASSLGTEFMEAFF.

This chain links TRBV6-1 with TRBJ1-1; perhaps TRBD1 as D (5 bases). CDR1 and CDR2 from the germline V gene are MNHNS and SASEGT. The V end lost 2 bases, the J end lost 5 bases, and 18 bases lay between the germline ends. CDR3 length equals 16 residues. CDR3 sequence: CASSEPGGLGRTEAFF. Written as DNA, the CDR3 is TGTGCCAGCAGTGAACCGGGGGGACTCGGGCGGACTGAAGCTTTCTTT.

The rearrangement uses TRBV13 and TRBJ2-1; D gene uncertain. The CDR3 runs to 16 residues. Germline assignment: CDR1 PRHDT and CDR2 FYEKMQ (reference sequence). V lost 4 bases and J lost 3, with 16 bases in between. CDR3 region: CASSSRDSLGYNEQFF. Written as DNA, the CDR3 is TGTGCCAGCAGCTCCAGAGACTCTCTTGGCTACAATGAGCAGTTCTTC.

This clone has more than one count but fewer than ten. This rearrangement joins TRBV5-6 to TRBJ1-2; D possibly corresponds to TRBD1 (5 bases). Trimming left V 4 bases short and J 7 bases short, with 17 bases between. This CDR3 is built from 14 residues. CDR1 and CDR2 from the germline V gene are SGHDT and YYEEEE. CDR3 nucleotides: TGTGCCAGCAGCACCGTCTCGGGGCACCTTGGCTACACCTTC. Protein sequence: CASSTVSGHLGYTF.

This clone came up a few times. The rearrangement uses TRBV5-5 and TRBJ2-3; D call uncertain. Germline assignment: CDR1 SGHKS and CDR2 YYEKEE (reference sequence). The CDR3 has 15 residues. Trimming shortened V by 3 bases and J by 1 base, and 12 bases separated the two germline ends. The CDR3 nucleotides read TGTGCCAGCAGCTATTCCCCTGGGCGCACAGATACGCAGTATTTT. It codes for CASSYSPGRTDTQYF.

This chain uses TRBV2 with TRBJ1-1; 12 positions match TRBD1. CDR1 is SNHLY, CDR2 FYNNEI, per germline. Unmatched junction bases numbered 8, after V lost 3 bases and J lost 3 bases. The CDR3 contains 17 residues. The CDR3 DNA is TGTGCCAGCAGTGACCCTCGGGACAGGGGGCTTGACACTGAAGCTTTCTTT. Translating gives CASSDPRDRGLDTEAFF.

This clone was seen a single time. This sequence joins TRBV5-1 and TRBJ1-5; no firm D call. Germline V gene sequence: CDR1 SGHRS, CDR2 YFSETQ. CDR3 length: 13 amino acids. V gave up 0 bases and J gave up 6 bases, with 7 bases separating them. The CDR3 region is CASSLDLGQPQHF. The CDR3 nucleotides read TGCGCCAGCAGCTTGGACTTAGGTCAGCCCCAGCATTTT.